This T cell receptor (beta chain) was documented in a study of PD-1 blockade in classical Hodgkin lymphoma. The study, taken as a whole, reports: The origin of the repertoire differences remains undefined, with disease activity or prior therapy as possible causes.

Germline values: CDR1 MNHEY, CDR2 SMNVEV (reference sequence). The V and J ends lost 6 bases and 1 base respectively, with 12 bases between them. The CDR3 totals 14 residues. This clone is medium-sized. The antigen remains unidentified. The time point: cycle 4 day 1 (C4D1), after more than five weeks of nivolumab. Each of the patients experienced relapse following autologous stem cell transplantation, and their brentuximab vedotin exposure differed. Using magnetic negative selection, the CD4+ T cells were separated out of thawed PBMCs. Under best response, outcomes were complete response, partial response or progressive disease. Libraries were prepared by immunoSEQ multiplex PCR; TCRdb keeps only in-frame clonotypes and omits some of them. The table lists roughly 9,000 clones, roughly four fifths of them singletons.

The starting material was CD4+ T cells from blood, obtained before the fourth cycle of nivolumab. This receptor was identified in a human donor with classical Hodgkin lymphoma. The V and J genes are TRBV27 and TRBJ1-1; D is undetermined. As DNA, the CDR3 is TGTGCCAGCAGGGCAGAGGAGGGGAACACTGAAGCTTTCTTT. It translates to CASRAEEGNTEAFF.